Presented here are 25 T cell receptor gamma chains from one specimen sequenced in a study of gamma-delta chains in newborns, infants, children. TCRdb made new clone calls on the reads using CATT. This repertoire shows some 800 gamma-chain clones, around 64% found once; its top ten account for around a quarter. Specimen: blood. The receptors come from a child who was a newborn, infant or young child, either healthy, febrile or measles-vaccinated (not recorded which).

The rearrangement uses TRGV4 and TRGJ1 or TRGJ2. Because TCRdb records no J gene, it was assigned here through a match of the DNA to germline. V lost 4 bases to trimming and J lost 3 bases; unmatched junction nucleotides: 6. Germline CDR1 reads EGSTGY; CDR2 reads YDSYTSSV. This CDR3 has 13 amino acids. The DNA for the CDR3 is TGTGCCACCTGGGAAGAACTTTATTATAAGAAACTCTTT. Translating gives CATWEELYYKKLF.

The CDR3 DNA follows: TGTGCCACCTGGGACGGCCTAAATTATAAGAAACTCTTT. Its translation: CATWDGLNYKKLF. The J gene is given as TRGJ1 or TRGJ2, and the V gene is not called. The CDR3 length is 13 residues.

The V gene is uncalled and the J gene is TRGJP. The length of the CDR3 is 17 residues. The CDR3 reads CALWEVRPELGKKIKVF. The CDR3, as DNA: TGTGCCTTGTGGGAGGTGCGACCGGAGTTGGGCAAAAAAATCAAGGTATTT.

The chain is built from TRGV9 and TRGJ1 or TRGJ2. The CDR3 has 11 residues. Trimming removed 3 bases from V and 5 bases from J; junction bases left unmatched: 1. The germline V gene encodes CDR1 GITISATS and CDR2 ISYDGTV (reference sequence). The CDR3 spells CALWENYKKLF. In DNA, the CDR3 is TGTGCCTTGTGGGAGAATTATAAGAAACTCTTT.

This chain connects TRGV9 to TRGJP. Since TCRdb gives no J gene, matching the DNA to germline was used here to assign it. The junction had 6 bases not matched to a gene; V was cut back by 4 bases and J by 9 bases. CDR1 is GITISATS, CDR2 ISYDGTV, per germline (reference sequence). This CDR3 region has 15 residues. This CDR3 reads CALWELVLGKKIKVF. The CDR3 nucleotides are TGTGCCTTGTGGGAACTAGTGTTGGGCAAAAAAATCAAGGTATTT.

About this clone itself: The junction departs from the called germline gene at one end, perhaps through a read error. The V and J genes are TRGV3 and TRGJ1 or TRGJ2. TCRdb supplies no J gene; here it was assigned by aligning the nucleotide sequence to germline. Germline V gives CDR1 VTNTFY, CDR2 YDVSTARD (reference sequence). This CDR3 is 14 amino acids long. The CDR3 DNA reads TGTGCCAACTGGGACAGGCAGTCAAGTTATAAGAAACTCTTT. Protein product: CANWDRQSSYKKLF.

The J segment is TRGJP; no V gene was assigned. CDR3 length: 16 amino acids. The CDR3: CALWEGRELGKKIKVF. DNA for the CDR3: TGTGCCTTGTGGGAGGGGCGTGAGTTGGGCAAAAAAATCAAGGTATTT.

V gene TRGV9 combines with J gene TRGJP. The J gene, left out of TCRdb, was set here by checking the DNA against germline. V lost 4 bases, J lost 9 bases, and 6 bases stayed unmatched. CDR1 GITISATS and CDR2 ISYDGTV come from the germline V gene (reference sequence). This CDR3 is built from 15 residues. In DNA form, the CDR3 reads TGTGCCTTGTGGGAACGATTGTTGGGCAAAAAAATCAAGGTATTT. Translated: CALWERLLGKKIKVF.

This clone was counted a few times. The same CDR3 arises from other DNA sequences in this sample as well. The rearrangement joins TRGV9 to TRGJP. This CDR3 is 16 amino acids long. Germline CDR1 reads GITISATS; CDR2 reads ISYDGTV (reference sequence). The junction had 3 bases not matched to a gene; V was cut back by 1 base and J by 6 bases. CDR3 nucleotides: TGTGCCTTGTGGGAGGTAGCAGAGTTGGGCAAAAAAATCAAGGTATTT. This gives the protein CALWEVAELGKKIKVF.

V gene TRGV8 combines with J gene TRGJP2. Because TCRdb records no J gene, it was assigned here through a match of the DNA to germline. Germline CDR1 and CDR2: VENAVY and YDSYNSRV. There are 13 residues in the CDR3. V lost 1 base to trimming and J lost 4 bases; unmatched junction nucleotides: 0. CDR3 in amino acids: CATWDSSDWIKTF. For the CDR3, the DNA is TGTGCCACCTGGGATAGTAGTGATTGGATCAAGACGTTT.

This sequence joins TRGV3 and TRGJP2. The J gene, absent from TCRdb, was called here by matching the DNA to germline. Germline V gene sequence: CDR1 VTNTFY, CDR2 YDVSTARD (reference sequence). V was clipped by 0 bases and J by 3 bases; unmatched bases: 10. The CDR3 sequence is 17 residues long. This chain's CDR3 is CATWDRRGLGSDWIKTF. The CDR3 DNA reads TGTGCCACCTGGGACAGGCGGGGCTTGGGTAGTGATTGGATCAAGACGTTT.

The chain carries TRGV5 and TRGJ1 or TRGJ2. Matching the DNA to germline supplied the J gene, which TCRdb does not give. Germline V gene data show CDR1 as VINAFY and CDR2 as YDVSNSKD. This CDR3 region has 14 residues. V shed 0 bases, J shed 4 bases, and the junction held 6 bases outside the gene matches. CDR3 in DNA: TGTGCCACCTGGGACAGGCGGGAATATTATAAGAAACTCTTT. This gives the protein CATWDRREYYKKLF.

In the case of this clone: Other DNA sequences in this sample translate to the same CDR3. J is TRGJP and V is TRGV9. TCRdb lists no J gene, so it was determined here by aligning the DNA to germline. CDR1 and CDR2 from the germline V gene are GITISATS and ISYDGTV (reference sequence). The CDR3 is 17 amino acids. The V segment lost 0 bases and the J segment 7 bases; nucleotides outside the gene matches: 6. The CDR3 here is CALWEVNGELGKKIKVF. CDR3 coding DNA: TGTGCCTTGTGGGAGGTGAATGGGGAGTTGGGCAAAAAAATCAAGGTATTT.

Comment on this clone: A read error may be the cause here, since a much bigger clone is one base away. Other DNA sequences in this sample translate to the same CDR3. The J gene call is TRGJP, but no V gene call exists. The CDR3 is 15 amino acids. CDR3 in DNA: TGCGCCTTGTGGGAGCAAGAGTTGGGCAAAAAAATCAAGGTATTT. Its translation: CALWEQELGKKIKVF.

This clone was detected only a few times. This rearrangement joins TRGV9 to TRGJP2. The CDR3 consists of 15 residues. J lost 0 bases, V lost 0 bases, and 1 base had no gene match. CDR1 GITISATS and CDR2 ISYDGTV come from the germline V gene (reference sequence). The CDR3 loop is CALWEVYSSDWIKTF. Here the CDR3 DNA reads TGTGCCTTGTGGGAGGTGTATAGTAGTGATTGGATCAAGACGTTT.

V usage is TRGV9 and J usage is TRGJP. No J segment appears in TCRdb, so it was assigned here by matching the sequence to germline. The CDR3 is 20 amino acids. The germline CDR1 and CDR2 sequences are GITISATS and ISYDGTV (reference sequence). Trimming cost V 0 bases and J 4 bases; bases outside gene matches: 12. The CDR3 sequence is CALWEVRLEPQELGKKIKVF. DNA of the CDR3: TGTGCCTTGTGGGAGGTGCGATTGGAGCCCCAAGAGTTGGGCAAAAAAATCAAGGTATTT.

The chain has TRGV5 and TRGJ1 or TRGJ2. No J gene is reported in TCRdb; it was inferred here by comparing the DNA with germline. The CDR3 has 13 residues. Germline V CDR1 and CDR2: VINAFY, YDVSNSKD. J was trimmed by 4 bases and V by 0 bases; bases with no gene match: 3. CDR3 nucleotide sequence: TGTGCCACCTGGGACAGGCTATATTATAAGAAACTCTTT. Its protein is CATWDRLYYKKLF.

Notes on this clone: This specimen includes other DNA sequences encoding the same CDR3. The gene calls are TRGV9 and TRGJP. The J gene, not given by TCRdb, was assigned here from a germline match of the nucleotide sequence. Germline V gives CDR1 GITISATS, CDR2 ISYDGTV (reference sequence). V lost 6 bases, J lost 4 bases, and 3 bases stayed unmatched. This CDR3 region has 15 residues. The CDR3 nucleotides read TGTGCCTTGTGGCCCCAAGAGTTGGGCAAAAAAATCAAGGTATTT. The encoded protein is CALWPQELGKKIKVF.

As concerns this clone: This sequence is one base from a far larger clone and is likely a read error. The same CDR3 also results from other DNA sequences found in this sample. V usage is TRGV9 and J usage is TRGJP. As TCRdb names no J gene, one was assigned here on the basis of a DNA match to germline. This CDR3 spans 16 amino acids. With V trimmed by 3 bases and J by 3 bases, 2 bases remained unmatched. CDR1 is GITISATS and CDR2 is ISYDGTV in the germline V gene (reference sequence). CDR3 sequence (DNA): TGTGCCTTGTGGGAGATGCAAGAGTTGGGCAAAAAAATCAAGGTATTT. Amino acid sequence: CALWEMQELGKKIKVF.

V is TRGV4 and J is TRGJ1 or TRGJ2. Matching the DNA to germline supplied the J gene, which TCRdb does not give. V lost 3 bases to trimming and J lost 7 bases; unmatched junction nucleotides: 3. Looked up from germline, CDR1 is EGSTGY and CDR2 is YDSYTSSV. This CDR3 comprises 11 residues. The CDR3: CATWDRYKKLF. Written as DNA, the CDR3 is TGTGCCACCTGGGATCGGTATAAGAAACTCTTT.

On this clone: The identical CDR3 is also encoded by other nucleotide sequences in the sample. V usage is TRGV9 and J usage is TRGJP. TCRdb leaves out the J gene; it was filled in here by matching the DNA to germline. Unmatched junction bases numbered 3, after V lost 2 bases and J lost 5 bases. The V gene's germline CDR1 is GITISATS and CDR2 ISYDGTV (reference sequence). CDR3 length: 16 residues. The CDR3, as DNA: TGTGCCTTGTGGGAGGCAAAAGAGTTGGGCAAAAAAATCAAGGTATTT. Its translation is CALWEAKELGKKIKVF.

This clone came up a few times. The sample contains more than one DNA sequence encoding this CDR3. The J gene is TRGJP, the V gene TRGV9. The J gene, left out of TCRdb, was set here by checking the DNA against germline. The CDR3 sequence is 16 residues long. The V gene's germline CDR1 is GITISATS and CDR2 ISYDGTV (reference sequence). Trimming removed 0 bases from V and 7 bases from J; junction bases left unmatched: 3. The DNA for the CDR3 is TGTGCCTTGTGGGAGGTGAGGGAGTTGGGCAAAAAAATCAAGGTATTT. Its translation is CALWEVRELGKKIKVF.

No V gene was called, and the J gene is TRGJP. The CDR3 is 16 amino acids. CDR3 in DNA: TGTGCCTTGTGGGAGGGAGAAGAGTTGGGCAAAAAAATCAAGGTATTT. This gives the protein CALWEGEELGKKIKVF.

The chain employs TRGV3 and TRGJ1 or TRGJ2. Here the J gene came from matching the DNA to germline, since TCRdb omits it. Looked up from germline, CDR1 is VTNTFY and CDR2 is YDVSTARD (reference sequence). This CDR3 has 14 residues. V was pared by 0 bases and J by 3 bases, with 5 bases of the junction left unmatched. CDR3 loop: CATWDRRFYYKKLF. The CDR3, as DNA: TGTGCCACCTGGGACAGGCGGTTTTATTATAAGAAACTCTTT.

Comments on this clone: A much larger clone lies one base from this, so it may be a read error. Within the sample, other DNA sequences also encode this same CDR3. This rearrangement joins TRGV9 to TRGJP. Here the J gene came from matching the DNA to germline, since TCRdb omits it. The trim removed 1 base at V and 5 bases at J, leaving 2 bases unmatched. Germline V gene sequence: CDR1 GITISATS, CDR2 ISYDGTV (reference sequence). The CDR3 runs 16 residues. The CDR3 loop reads CALWEVKELGKKIKVF. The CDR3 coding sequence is TGTGCCTTGTGGGAGGTAAAAGAGTTGGGCAAAAAAATCAAGGTATTT.